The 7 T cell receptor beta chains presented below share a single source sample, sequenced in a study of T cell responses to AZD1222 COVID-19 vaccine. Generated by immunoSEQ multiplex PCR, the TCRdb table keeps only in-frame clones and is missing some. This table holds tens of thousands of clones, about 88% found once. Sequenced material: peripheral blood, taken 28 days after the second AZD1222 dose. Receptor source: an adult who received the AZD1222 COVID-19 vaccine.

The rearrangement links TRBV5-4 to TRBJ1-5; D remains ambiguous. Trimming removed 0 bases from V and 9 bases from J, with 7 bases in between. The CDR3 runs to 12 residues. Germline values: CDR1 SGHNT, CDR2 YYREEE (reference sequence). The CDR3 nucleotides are TGTGCCAGCAGCTTGGCCGCCGGGCCCCAGCATTTT. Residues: CASSLAAGPQHF.

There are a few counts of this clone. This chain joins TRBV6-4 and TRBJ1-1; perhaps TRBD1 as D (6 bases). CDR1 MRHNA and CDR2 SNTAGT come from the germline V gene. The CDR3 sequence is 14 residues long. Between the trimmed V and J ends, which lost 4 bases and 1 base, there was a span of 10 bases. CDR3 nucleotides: TGTGCCAGCAGTGTCAGACAGGAGAACACTGAAGCTTTCTTT. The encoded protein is CASSVRQENTEAFF.

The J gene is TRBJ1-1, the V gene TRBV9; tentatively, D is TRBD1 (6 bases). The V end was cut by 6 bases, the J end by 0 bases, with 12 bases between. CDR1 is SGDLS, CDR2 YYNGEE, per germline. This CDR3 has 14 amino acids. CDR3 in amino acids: CASTPGHLNTEAFF. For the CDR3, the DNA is TGTGCCAGCACTCCGGGACATTTGAACACTGAAGCTTTCTTT.

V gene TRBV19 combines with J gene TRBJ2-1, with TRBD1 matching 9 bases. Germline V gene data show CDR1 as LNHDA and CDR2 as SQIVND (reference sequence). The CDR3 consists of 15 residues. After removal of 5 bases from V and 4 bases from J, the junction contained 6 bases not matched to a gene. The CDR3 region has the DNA TGTGCCAGTAGTCCCGGGACAGGGCCATACAATGAGCAGTTCTTC. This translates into CASSPGTGPYNEQFF.

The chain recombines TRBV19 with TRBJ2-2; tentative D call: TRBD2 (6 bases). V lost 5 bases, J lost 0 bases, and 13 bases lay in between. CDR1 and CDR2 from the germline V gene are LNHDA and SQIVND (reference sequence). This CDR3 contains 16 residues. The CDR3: CASSPLGGSNTGELFF. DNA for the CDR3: TGTGCCAGTAGTCCACTGGGGGGATCGAACACCGGGGAGCTGTTTTTT.

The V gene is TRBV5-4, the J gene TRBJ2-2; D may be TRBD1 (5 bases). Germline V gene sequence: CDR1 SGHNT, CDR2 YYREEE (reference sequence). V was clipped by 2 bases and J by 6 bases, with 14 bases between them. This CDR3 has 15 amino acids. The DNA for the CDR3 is TGTGCCAGCAGCTTAGACAGTCTCTTCTCCGGGGAGCTGTTTTTT. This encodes CASSLDSLFSGELFF.

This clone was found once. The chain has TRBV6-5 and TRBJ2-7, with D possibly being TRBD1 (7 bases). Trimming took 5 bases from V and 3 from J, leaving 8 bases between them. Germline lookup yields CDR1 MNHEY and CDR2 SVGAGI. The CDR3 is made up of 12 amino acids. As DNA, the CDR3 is TGTGCCAGCAGTCAGGGGGGCTACGAGCAGTACTTC. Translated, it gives CASSQGGYEQYF.